This T cell receptor (beta chain) was recorded in a study of regulatory T cells in long-lasting Graves disease. Study-wide context: Antithyroid drugs had been taken by newly diagnosed Graves' patients for under 3 months.

For TCR beta, libraries came from iRepertoire HTBI primers and Arm-PCR of CDR3 regions. TCRdb recomputed calls from the multiplex PCR reads with MiXCR, one row per CDR3 protein. The profile shows under 450,000 distinct CDR3 sequences, 15% to 20% of them singletons. This clonotype has a count of ten or more. Its antigen is as yet unknown. Notes on the study in general: Favoring TRBV28, TRBJ1-2 and TRBJ2-5 was a feature seen in persistent disease.

Time point noted: newly diagnosed GD, antithyroid drugs for less than 3 months. The TCR library was prepared using RNA isolated from PBMCs. The CDR3 spans 15 residues. V lost 4 bases, J lost 1 base, and 4 bases stayed unmatched. The germline V gene encodes CDR1 KGHDR and CDR2 SFDVKD. The same data also contributed to another study, on T cells in Graves' hyperthyroidism and ophthalmopathy. From that second work: Initially, a first-round RT-PCR of the TCR CDR3 employed the HTBI primer set. Also found in blood were most expanded thyroid clonotypes above 0.001.

The source is a woman aged 18-29 years with Graves disease. The material sequenced was peripheral blood mononuclear cells (PBMCs), taken at new diagnosis, from a patient treated with antithyroid drugs. The rearrangement joins TRBV24-1 to TRBJ2-5; the match to TRBD2 covers 8 bases. CDR3 sequence: CATSDRGLGQETQYF. CDR3 DNA sequence: TGTGCCACCAGTGACCGGGGACTAGGCCAAGAGACCCAGTACTTC.